This record concerns one T cell receptor beta chain sequence. The antigen remains undetermined. With a much larger clone just one base away, this may be a read error. MiXCR was run by TCRdb on the reads, yielding one entry per CDR3 protein. This table has 400,000 or so distinct CDR3 sequences, roughly 30% appearing once. This sample stems from a study of T cell repertoires in cytomegalovirus infection. Study overall: Public TCR beta signatures indicated both CMV infection and matching HLA type. Overall study results and limits: HLA-C-restricted CMV clonotypes gave the most frequent clonotype in two of eight donors.

The CDR3 spans 15 residues. Germline V gives CDR1 SGHVT, CDR2 SQSDAQ. V was clipped by 5 bases and J by 5 bases; unmatched bases: 10. The sample taken for sequencing was PBMCs. This rearrangement joins TRBV7-4 to TRBJ1-2; 8 bases are a match to TRBD1. This clonotype was obtained from a human donor in good health (CMV status not recorded). Some clones in this sample may be carry-over from other donors' samples. This chain's CDR3 is CASSSGGDRRYGYTF. Written as DNA, the CDR3 is TGTGCCAGCAGCAGCGGGGGGGACAGGAGATATGGCTACACCTTC.